This passage covers 13 T cell receptor beta chains from one sample sequenced in a study of early T cells in non-severe SARS-CoV-2 infection. Each CDR3 protein gets one entry after TCRdb re-called the 5' RACE reads with MiXCR. The data show about 70,000 distinct CDR3 sequences, about 9.1% seen once. The specimen was whole blood, collected at baseline. These receptors all stem from an adult who was a healthcare worker with PCR-confirmed SARS-CoV-2 infection or an uninfected control (not recorded which).

This clonotype was picked up a small number of times. V usage is TRBV2 and J usage is TRBJ2-1; D is possibly TRBD2 (6 bases). The V gene lost 2 bases and the J gene lost 6 bases, with 14 bases spanning the gap. From germline, CDR1 is SNHLY and CDR2 FYNNEI. The CDR3 totals 15 residues. The CDR3 DNA reads TGTGCCAGCAGTGAATTGGCGGGGCCTCGCAATGAGCAGTTCTTC. This gives the protein CASSELAGPRNEQFF.

The V gene is TRBV6-1, the J gene TRBJ2-1, with 7 bases identical to TRBD1. Germline V gene data show CDR1 as MNHNS and CDR2 as SASEGT. There are 14 residues in the CDR3. Trimming removed 6 bases from V and 7 bases from J; junction bases left unmatched: 9. In DNA form, the CDR3 reads TGTGCCAGCAGGCGGACGGGACAGATAAATGAGCAGTTCTTC. Protein sequence: CASRRTGQINEQFF.

This clonotype has a count of ten or more. CDR3: CASSPALTGYEQYF. The DNA for the CDR3 is TGTGCCAGCAGTCCGGCCTTAACTGGCTACGAGCAGTACTTC. The V and J genes are TRBV28 and TRBJ2-7; D gene unclear. Germline V gives CDR1 MDHEN, CDR2 SYDVKM. V dropped 5 bases and J dropped 3 bases, with 14 bases sitting between them. The CDR3 totals 14 residues.

This clonotype was counted ten times or more. This chain uses TRBV3-1 with TRBJ2-1, with D tentatively TRBD2 (5 bases). The CDR3 covers 13 residues. V was clipped by 0 bases and J by 10 bases, with 10 bases between them. Germline V gene sequence: CDR1 LGHDT, CDR2 YNNKEL (reference sequence). The CDR3 DNA is TGTGCCAGCAGCCAAGATTTCCGGGGAGAGCAGTTCTTC. Its translation is CASSQDFRGEQFF.

Many counts were recorded for this clonotype. This sequence joins TRBV10-3 and TRBJ2-1; 10 bases match TRBD2. V gave up 3 bases and J gave up 9 bases; unmatched junction bases: 8. Looked up from germline, CDR1 is ENHRY and CDR2 is SYGVKD. The CDR3 is 15 amino acids. CDR3 DNA sequence: TGTGCCATCAGTGATGGGTCTAGCGGGAGAAGTGAGCAGTTCTTC. Protein sequence: CAISDGSSGRSEQFF.

This clonotype was recorded many times. The chain combines TRBV28 with TRBJ1-5, with TRBD1 identical over 7 bases. The V gene's germline CDR1 is MDHEN and CDR2 SYDVKM. CDR3 length equals 15 residues. V was clipped by 3 bases and J by 6 bases; unmatched bases: 8. CDR3 in amino acids: CASSFETGRPQPQHF. The CDR3 DNA is TGTGCCAGCAGTTTTGAGACAGGGAGGCCTCAGCCCCAGCATTTT. The variable domain in full, with the rest retrieved from reference TRBV28 and TRBJ1-5, is DVKVTQSSRYLVKRTGEKVFLECVQDMDHENMFWYRQDPGLGLRLIYFSYDVKMKEKGDIPEGYSVSREKKERFSLILESASTNQTSMYLCASSFETGRPQPQHFGDGTRLSIL.

The genes are TRBV12-3 or TRBV12-4 and TRBJ2-1; 15 positions agree with TRBD2. This CDR3 spans 19 amino acids. V lost 4 bases, J lost 5 bases, and 12 bases stayed unmatched. The CDR3 reads CASSSPGLAGGRIDNEQFF. The CDR3 region has the DNA TGTGCCAGCAGTTCCCCGGGACTAGCGGGAGGCCGGATCGACAATGAGCAGTTCTTC.

The genes are TRBV12-3 or TRBV12-4 and TRBJ2-1; no clear D gene. V dropped 1 base and J dropped 4 bases, with 2 bases sitting between them. The CDR3 has 12 residues. The CDR3 DNA follows: TGTGCCAGCAGTTTAGGGTACAATGAGCAGTTCTTC. Translation: CASSLGYNEQFF.

This clonotype was picked up many times. This sequence joins TRBV6-2 or TRBV6-3 and TRBJ1-5; TRBD1 aligns across 8 bases. The germline V gene encodes CDR1 MNHEY and CDR2 SVGEGT. The CDR3 loop spans 15 amino acids. V trimming: 6 bases; J trimming: 2 bases; junction bases outside the gene matches: 6. The CDR3 here is CASSRDRRGNQPQHF. CDR3 coding DNA: TGTGCCAGCAGCCGGGACAGGAGAGGCAATCAGCCCCAGCATTTT.

This clonotype was seen many times. The chain combines TRBV24-1 with TRBJ2-7; tentative D call: TRBD2 (7 bases). V dropped 7 bases and J dropped 5 bases, with 14 bases sitting between them. Germline V gene lookup returns CDR1 KGHDR and CDR2 SFDVKD. The CDR3 is made up of 13 amino acids. The chain's CDR3 is CATSEGGLDEQYF. The CDR3 bases are TGTGCCACCAGCGAGGGGGGGCTGGACGAGCAGTACTTC.

This clonotype showed up just once. The chain links TRBV29-1 to TRBJ1-2; the D gene is possibly TRBD1 (5 bases). V dropped 8 bases and J dropped 4 bases, with 20 bases sitting between them. Germline CDR1 SQVTM, CDR2 ANQGSEA. This CDR3 has 14 amino acids. The CDR3 is CSSNPGQGGYGYTF. Here the CDR3 DNA reads TGCAGCTCTAATCCTGGTCAGGGTGGCTATGGCTACACCTTC.

Only a few counts were recorded for this clonotype. This sequence joins TRBV3-1 and TRBJ2-1; D may be TRBD2 (5 bases). This CDR3 has 15 amino acids. The germline V gene encodes CDR1 LGHDT and CDR2 YNNKEL (reference sequence). Trimming shortened V by 0 bases and J by 2 bases, and 8 bases separated the two germline ends. The CDR3 sequence is CASSQDRGTYNEQFF. The CDR3 DNA sequence: TGTGCCAGCAGCCAAGACAGAGGGACCTACAATGAGCAGTTCTTC.

The rearrangement joins TRBV11-2 to TRBJ2-7; a weak D match, TRBD1 (6 bases). From germline, CDR1 is SGHAT and CDR2 FQNNGV. The CDR3 contains 15 residues. Trimming took off 5 bases at V and 2 bases at J, with 16 bases between the two ends. Here the CDR3 reads CASSHPVTGTYEQYF. The DNA for the CDR3 is TGTGCCAGCAGCCACCCCGTGACAGGAACCTACGAGCAGTACTTC.